This T cell receptor (beta chain) was sequenced during a study of coeliac disease. Background on the study: Coeliac patients had newly diagnosed active disease, refractory type I disease, or gluten-free diet control.

Regarding the study as a whole: Published gliadin-specific TRB sequences appeared in about 50% of the 18 coeliac samples, 1 of 6 controls. According to the authors, this method cannot detect gliadin-specific T cells in an unbiased way.

Produced via immunoSEQ multiplex PCR; TCRdb's table is partial and in-frame only. The table records several thousand clones, around 69% of them present only once. Worth noting for this clone: Its matching antigen is unknown.

The receptor was isolated from a man aged 25-45 years with celiac disease. Specimen: lamina propria lymphocytes from the gut.

DNA of the CDR3: TGTGCCAGCAGCCGTCCCCGTTATTTAGCGAGCAGCTCCTACGAGCAGTACTTC. Protein product: CASSRPRYLASSSYEQYF. This chain uses TRBV28 with TRBJ2-7, with TRBD2 as a possible D gene (5 bases). Trimming pared 6 bases from V and 0 bases from J, leaving 24 bases between. This CDR3 region has 18 residues. Germline CDR1 and CDR2: MDHEN and SYDVKM.